The present TCR beta chain was sequenced within a study of graft-versus-host responses after intestinal transplantation. At the level of the study: Tacrolimus plus steroids were given to all recipients for approximately 3 years, preceded by anti-thymocyte globulin induction. Study-level results: Recipient marrow showed GvH clones, some seen first in ileum or blood.

In regard to this clone: Its antigen is not known.

Sequenced by immunoSEQ multiplex PCR; TCRdb stores in-frame clones only, minus some. The data contain tens of thousands of clones, roughly 88% of them singletons. Here the sequenced sample was unstimulated CD4+ T cells sorted from spleen or lymph node cells, taken before intestinal transplant. The TCR sequence derives from a human donor who received an intestinal transplant.

The CDR3 nucleotides read TGCGCCAGCAGCCCCTCCCGCGGGACGGTAGCTAACTATGGCTACACCTTC. Protein product: CASSPSRGTVANYGYTF. The rearrangement uses TRBV5-1 and TRBJ1-2, with a tentative D call TRBD1 (5 bases). CDR1 and CDR2 (germline): SGHRS, YFSETQ. This CDR3 has 17 residues. V lost 4 bases and J lost 0, with 19 bases in between.